This T cell receptor beta chain originates from a study of radiation and T cells in renal cell carcinoma (dated by TCRdb to the early 2020s). A note on the overall study: The samples were drawn from a clinical trial, where primary renal cell carcinomas were treated with 15 Gy of stereotactic body radiation therapy and then removed by nephrectomy 4 weeks afterward. In total, roughly 52 samples, comprising 26 tumors and some 27 peripheral blood samples, were subjected to TCR beta sequencing. Across all 53 samples, several million unique CDR3 nucleotide sequences encoding 2,658,974 unique CDR3 amino acid sequences were identified. Results and caveats for the whole study, not just this receptor: Changes in the blood repertoire were not tracked past 4 weeks after treatment. Effects of radiation dose or scheduling on the TCR repertoire could not be addressed with the single-armed trial design. No pretreatment tumor biopsies were available, so the baseline intratumoral presence of clonotypes could not be determined. Top tumor clonotypes rose in blood from baseline to 2 weeks post-radiation, then contracted by 4 weeks, suggesting transient expansion of tumor-resident clones.

Including cysteine and phenylalanine, the CDR3 has 15 amino acids. Only CDR3 DNA is held: 45 bases, read in frame from base 1. V and J are trimmed by 5 bases and 7 bases, and the gene matches miss 11 bases of the junction. The germline V gene yields MDHEN for CDR1 and SYDVKM for CDR2. Of note for this clone: Its target antigen remains unknown. Nothing much larger sits one base from this clone, and base qualities are not available.

What this sample's time point label stands for: blood 2 weeks post-SBRT. The intended sense of this specimen's treatment or condition label: 15 Gy SBRT to primary tumor, nephrectomy 4 weeks later. To follow tumor-enriched clonotypes, peripheral blood was collected serially from radiation-treated patients at baseline and again at 2 weeks and 4 weeks after SBRT. All patients had renal cell carcinoma with clear cell pathology. The QIAamp DNA Blood Mini Kit (Qiagen) was used to prepare genomic DNA for TCR sequencing. Samples were included in the analyses only if all quality control checks were passed. TCR beta libraries were generated from genomic DNA with the immunoSEQ kit, following the manufacturer's recommendations. Library preparation used a first multiplex PCR with proprietary primers, then a second PCR adding unique barcodes, with bead cleanups after each round. A kit-provided positive control reaction and a negative control reaction were included in every sample batch. The final libraries were assessed on an Agilent 4200 TapeStation D1000 ScreenTape, pooled by volume, and quantified by qPCR. Sequencing was performed on an Illumina NextSeq500 with a MidOutput 150-cycle cartridge, and 156 Read1 and 15 Index1 cycles were run with kit custom primers. The pooled library was loaded at 0.8 to 1 pM with an approximately 20% PhiX control spike-in. Processing in the source paper ran as follows. Vendor-processed data were analyzed in R, and a clonotype was defined as all T cells sharing the same CDR3 nucleotide sequence. For clone abundance analyses, frequencies were normalized to the 10,000 most abundant clones per sample. Public T cell clones, which averaged fewer than five per sample, were removed prior to analysis. Tumor-enriched and baseline blood-enriched clonotypes were defined by at least a 32-fold difference in abundance between compartments. A beta-binomial differential abundance model was applied to find clonotypes that expanded or contracted between blood time points. The Baroni-Urbani and Buser coefficient was used to measure tumor-blood repertoire similarity, and groups were compared with two-tailed Wilcoxon tests in R. Entries here come from immuneACCESS through TCRdb and include only in-frame sequences with V and J called. Some clones fail to appear in such tables; in the studies checked, an unresolved V gene covers under half of the shortfall, and the cause of the remainder is unknown. D and trimming were read from the DNA, whereas the V and J calls and clone size are those reported in that table. The sample table shows some 120,000 clones, and 85% to 90% are seen once. The ten top clones hold approximately 6% of the sample.

The sample here was blood, taken from a patient whose treatment included radiotherapy and nephrectomy. This clonotype was obtained from a woman aged 70-85 years with renal cell carcinoma. The chain couples TRBV28 to TRBJ1-2, with 9 central nucleotides matching TRBD1. For the CDR3, the sequence is CASSQQGAGRGGYTF. Read as DNA, the sequence is TGTGCCAGCAGTCAACAGGGGGCGGGGAGGGGTGGCTACACCTTC.